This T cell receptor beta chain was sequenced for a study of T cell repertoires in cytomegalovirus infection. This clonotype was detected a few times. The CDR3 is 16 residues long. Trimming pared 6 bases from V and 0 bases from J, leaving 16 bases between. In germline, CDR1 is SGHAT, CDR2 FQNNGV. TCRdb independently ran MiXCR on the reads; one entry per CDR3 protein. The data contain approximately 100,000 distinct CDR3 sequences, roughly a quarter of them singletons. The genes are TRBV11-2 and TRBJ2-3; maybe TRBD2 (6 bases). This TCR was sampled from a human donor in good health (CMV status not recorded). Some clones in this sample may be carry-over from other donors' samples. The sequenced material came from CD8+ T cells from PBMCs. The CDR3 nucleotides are TGTGCCAGCAGTTTCGGACTACCCCTAAGCACAGATACGCAGTATTTT. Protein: CASSFGLPLSTDTQYF. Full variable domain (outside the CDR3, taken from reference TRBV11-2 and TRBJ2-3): EAGVAQSPRYKIIEKRQSVAFWCNPISGHATLYWYQQILGQGPKLLIQFQNNGVVDDSQLPKDRFSAERLKGVDSTLKIQPAKLEDSAVYLCASSFGLPLSTDTQYFGPGTRLTVL.